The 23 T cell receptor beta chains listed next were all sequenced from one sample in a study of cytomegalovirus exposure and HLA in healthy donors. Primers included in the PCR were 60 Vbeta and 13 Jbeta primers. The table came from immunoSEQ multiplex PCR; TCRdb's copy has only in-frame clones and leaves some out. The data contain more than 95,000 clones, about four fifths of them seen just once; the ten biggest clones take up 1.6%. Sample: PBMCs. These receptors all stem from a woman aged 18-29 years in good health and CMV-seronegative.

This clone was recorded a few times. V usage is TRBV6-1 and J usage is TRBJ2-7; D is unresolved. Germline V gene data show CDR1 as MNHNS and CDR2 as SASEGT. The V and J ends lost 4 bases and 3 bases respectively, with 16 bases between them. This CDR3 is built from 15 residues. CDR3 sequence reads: CASSVSAGTSYEQYF. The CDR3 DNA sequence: TGTGCCAGCAGTGTCTCGGCAGGTACAAGCTACGAGCAGTACTTC.

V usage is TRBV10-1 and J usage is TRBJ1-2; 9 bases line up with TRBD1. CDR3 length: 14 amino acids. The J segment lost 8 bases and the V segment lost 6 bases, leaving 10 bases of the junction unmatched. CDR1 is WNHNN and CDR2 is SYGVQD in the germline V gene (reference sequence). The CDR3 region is CASSDLDRGGGYTF. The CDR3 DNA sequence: TGCGCCAGCAGCGATTTGGACAGGGGCGGGGGCTACACCTTC.

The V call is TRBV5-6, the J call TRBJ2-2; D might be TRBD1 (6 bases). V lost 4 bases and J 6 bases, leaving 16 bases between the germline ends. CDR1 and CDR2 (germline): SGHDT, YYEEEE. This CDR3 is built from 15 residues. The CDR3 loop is CASSQYRVMAGELFF. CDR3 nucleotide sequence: TGTGCCAGCAGCCAGTACAGGGTTATGGCCGGGGAGCTGTTTTTT.

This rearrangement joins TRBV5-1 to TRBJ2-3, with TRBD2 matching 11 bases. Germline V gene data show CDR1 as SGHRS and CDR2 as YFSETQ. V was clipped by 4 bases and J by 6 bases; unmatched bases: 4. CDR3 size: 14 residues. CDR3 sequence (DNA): TGCGCCAGCAGCATAACTAGCGGGGGCGATACGCAGTATTTT. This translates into CASSITSGGDTQYF.

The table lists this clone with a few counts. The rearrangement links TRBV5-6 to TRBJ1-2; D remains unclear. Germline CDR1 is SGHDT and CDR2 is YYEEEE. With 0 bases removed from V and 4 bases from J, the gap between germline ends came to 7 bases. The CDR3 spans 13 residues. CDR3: CASSLDLGYGYTF. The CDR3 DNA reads TGTGCCAGCAGCTTGGATCTAGGCTATGGCTACACCTTC.

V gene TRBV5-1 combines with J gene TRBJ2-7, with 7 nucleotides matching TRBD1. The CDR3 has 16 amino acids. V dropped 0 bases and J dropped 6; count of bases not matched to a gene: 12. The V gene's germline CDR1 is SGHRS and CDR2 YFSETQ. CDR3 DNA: TGCGCCAGCAGCTTGGCCGGGGCAGGGGGTTACAGCGAGCAGTACTTC. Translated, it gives CASSLAGAGGYSEQYF.

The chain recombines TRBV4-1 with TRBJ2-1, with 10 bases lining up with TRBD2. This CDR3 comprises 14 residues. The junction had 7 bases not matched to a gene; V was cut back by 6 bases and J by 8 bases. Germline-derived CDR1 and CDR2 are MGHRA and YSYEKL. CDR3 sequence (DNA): TGCGCCAGCAGATTTAGCGGGGGGCCGTATGAGCAGTTCTTC. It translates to CASRFSGGPYEQFF.

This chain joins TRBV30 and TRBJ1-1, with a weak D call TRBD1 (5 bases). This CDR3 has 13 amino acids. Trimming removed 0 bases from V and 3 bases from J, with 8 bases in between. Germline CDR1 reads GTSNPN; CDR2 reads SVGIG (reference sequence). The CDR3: CAWSVTRDTEAFF. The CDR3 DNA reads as TGTGCCTGGAGTGTAACCAGGGACACTGAAGCTTTCTTT. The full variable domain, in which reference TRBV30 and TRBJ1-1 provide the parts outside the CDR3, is SQTIHQWPATLVQPVGSPLSLECTVEGTSNPNLYWYRQAAGRGLQLLFYSVGIGQISSEVPQNLSASRPQDRQFILSSKKLLLSDSGFYLCAWSVTRDTEAFFGQGTRLTVV.

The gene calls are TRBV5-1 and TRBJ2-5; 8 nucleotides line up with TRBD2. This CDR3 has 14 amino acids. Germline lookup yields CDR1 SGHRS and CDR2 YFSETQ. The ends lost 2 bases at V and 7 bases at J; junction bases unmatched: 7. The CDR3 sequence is CASSLAGDLGTQYF. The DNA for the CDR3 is TGCGCCAGCAGCTTAGCGGGGGACCTCGGGACCCAGTACTTC.

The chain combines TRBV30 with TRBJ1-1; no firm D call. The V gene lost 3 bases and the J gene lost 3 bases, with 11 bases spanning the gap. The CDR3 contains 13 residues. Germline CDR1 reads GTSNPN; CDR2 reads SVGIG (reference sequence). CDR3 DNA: TGTGCCTGGAGACAGAGTATATACACTGAAGCTTTCTTT. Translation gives CAWRQSIYTEAFF. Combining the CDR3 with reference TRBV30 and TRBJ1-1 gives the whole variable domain SQTIHQWPATLVQPVGSPLSLECTVEGTSNPNLYWYRQAAGRGLQLLFYSVGIGQISSEVPQNLSASRPQDRQFILSSKKLLLSDSGFYLCAWRQSIYTEAFFGQGTRLTVV.

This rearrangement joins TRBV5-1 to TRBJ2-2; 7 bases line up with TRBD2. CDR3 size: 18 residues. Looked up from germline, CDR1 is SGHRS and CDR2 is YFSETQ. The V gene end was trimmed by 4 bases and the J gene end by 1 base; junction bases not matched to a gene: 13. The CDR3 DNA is TGCGCCAGCAGCAACGGACTAGTTCATGAGAAGAACACCGGGGAGCTGTTTTTT. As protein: CASSNGLVHEKNTGELFF.

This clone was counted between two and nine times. The CDR3 DNA sequence: TGTGCCAGCAGTCGGGACAGGGGGAACACTGAAGCTTTCTTT. Its protein product is CASSRDRGNTEAFF. The rearrangement uses TRBV6-5 and TRBJ1-1; 10 bases are shared with TRBD1. The trim removed 5 bases at V and 1 base at J, leaving 1 base unmatched. Per the germline V gene, CDR1 is MNHEY and CDR2 is SVGAGI. This CDR3 contains 14 residues.

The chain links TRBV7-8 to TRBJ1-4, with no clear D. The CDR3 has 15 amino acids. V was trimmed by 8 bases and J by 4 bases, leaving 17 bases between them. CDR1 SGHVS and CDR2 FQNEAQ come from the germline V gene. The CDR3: CASSVFDNYNEKLFF. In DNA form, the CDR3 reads TGTGCCAGCTCGGTTTTTGATAACTATAATGAAAAACTGTTTTTT.

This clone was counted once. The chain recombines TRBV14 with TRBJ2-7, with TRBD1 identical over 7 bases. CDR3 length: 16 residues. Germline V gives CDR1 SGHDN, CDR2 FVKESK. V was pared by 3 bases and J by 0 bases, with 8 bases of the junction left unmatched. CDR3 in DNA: TGTGCCAGCAGCCATTTACTACAGGGGAACTCCTACGAGCAGTACTTC. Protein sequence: CASSHLLQGNSYEQYF.

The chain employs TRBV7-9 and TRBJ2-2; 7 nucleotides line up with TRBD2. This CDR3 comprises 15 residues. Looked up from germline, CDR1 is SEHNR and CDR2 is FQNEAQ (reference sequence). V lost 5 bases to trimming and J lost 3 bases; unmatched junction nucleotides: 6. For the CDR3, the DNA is TGTGCCAGCAGCCCCAGCGGGATTCACACCGGGGAGCTGTTTTTT. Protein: CASSPSGIHTGELFF.

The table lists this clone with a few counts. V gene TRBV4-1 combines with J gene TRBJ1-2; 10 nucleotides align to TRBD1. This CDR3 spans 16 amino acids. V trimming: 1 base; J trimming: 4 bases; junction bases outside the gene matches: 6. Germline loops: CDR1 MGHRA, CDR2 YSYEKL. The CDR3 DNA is TGCGCCAGCAGCCAAGTTGAGGGGACAGGGGTCTATGGCTACACCTTC. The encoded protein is CASSQVEGTGVYGYTF.

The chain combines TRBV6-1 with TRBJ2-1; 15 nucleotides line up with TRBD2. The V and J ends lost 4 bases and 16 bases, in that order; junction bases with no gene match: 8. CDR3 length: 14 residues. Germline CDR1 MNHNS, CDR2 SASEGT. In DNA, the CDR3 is TGTGCCAGCAGTGCTGGGACTAGCGGGGGGCCCTCTTTCTTC. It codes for CASSAGTSGGPSFF.

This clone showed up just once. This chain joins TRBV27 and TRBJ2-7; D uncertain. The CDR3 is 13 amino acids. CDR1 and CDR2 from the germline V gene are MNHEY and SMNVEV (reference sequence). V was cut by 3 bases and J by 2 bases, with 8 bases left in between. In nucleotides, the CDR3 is TGTGCCAGCAGTTTGGGCTCGGCCTACGAGCAGTACTTC. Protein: CASSLGSAYEQYF.

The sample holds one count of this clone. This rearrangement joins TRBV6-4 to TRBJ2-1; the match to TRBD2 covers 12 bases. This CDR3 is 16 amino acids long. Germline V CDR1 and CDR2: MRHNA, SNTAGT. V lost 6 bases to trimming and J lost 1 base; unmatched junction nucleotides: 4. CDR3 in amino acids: CASSSTSGGSYNEQFF. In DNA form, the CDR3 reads TGTGCCAGCAGCAGTACTAGCGGGGGGTCCTACAATGAGCAGTTCTTC.

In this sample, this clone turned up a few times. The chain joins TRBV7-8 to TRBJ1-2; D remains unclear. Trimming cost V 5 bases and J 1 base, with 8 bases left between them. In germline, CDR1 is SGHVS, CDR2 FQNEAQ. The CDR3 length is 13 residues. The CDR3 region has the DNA TGTGCCAGCAGCCAGAAGTATAACTATGGCTACACCTTC. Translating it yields CASSQKYNYGYTF.

The CDR3 DNA sequence: TGCGCCAGCAGCTTGGAGGCGGGTTCCTACAATGAGCAGTTCTTC. This sequence encodes CASSLEAGSYNEQFF. The chain links TRBV5-1 to TRBJ2-1; D is possibly TRBD2 (5 bases). V was clipped by 0 bases and J by 1 base, with 8 bases between them. This CDR3 has 15 amino acids. Germline loops: CDR1 SGHRS, CDR2 YFSETQ. Variable domain in full (rest from reference TRBV5-1 and TRBJ2-1): KAGVTQTPRYLIKTRGQQVTLSCSPISGHRSVSWYQQTPGQGLQFLFEYFSETQRNKGNFPGRFSGRQFSNSRSEMNVSTLELGDSALYLCASSLEAGSYNEQFFGPGTRLTVL.

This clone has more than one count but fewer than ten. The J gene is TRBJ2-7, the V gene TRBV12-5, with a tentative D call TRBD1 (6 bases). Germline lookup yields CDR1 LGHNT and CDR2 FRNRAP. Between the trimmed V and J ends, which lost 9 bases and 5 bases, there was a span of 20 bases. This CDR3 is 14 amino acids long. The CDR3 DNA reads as TGTGCTAGCTCTCTAGGGGACAAGGTTAACGAGCAGTACTTC. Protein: CASSLGDKVNEQYF.

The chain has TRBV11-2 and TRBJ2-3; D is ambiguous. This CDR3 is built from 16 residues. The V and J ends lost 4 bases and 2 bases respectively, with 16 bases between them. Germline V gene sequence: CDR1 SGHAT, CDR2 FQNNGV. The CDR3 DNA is TGTGCCAGCAGCTCTGTTCCGGGTCAGCCCACAGATACGCAGTATTTT. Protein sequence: CASSSVPGQPTDTQYF.